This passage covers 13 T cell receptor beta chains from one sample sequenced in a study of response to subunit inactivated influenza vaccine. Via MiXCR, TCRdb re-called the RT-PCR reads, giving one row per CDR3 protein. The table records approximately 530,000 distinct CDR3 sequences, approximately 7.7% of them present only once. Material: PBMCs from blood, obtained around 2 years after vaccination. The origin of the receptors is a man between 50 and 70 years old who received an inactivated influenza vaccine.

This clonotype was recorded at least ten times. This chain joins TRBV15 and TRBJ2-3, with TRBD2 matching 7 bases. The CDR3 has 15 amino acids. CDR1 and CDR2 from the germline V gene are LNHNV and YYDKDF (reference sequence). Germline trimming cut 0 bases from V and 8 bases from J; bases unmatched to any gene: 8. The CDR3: CATSRDKAGEGTQYF. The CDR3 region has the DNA TGTGCCACCAGCAGAGATAAGGCGGGAGAAGGTACGCAGTATTTT.

As DNA, the CDR3 is TGTGCCAGCAGTTCAGGGGGGACTAGCGGCAATGAGCAGTTCTTC. Protein sequence: CASSSGGTSGNEQFF. J is TRBJ2-1 and V is TRBV12-3 or TRBV12-4, with 11 nucleotides matching TRBD2. The V and J ends lost 4 bases and 6 bases, in that order; junction bases with no gene match: 5. The CDR3 is 15 amino acids.

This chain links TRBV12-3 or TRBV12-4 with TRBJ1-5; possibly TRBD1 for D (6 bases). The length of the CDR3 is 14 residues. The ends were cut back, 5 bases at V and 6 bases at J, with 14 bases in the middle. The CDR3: CASSPTQGGQPQHF. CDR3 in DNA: TGTGCCAGCAGTCCGACACAGGGCGGTCAGCCCCAGCATTTT.

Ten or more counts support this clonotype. The CDR3 is CASSLNLGSGALQETQYF. CDR3 DNA sequence: TGTGCCAGCAGTTTAAACCTCGGTAGCGGGGCACTCCAAGAGACCCAGTACTTC. This chain joins TRBV12-3 or TRBV12-4 and TRBJ2-5, with 8 nucleotides matching TRBD2. The CDR3 spans 18 residues. The V gene end was trimmed by 2 bases and the J gene end by 1 base; junction bases not matched to a gene: 12.

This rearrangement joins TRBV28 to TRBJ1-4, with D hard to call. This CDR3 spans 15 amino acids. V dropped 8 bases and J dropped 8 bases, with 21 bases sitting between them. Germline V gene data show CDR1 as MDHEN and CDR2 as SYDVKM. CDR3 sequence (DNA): TGTGCCAGCTGCCTCCGACGGGGTTCGCGGGAAAAACTGTTTTTT. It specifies CASCLRRGSREKLFF.

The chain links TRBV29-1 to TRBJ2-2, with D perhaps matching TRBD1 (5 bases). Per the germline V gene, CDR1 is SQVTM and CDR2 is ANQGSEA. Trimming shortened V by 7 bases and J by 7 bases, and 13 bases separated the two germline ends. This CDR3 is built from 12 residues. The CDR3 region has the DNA TGCAGCGGGATGGGGCAGGGCGGGGAGCTGTTTTTT. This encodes CSGMGQGGELFF.

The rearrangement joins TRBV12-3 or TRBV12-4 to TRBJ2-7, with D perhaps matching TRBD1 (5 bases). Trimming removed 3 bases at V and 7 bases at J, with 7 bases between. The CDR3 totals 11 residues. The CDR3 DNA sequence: TGTGCCAGCAGTTTGCAGGGAGAGCAGTACTTC. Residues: CASSLQGEQYF.

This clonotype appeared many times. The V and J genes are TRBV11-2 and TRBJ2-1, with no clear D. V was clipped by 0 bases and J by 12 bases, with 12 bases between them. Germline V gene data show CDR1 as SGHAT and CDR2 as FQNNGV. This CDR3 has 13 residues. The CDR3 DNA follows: TGTGCCAGCAGCTTAGAACCGGCAAGTGGGCAGTTCTTC. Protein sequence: CASSLEPASGQFF.

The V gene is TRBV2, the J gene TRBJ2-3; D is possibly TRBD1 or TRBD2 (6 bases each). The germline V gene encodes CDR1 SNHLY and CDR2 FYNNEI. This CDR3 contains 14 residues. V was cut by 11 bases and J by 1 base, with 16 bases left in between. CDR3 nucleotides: TGTGCCTACGGGGTGGGGGGCCGCACAGATACGCAGTATTTT. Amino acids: CAYGVGGRTDTQYF.

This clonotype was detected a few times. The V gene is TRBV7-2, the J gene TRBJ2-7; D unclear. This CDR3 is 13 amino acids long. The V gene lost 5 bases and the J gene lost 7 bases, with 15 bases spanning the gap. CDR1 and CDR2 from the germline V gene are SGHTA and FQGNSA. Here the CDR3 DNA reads TGTGCCAGCAGCCCCGGGCCCCATAGAGAGCAGTACTTC. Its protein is CASSPGPHREQYF.

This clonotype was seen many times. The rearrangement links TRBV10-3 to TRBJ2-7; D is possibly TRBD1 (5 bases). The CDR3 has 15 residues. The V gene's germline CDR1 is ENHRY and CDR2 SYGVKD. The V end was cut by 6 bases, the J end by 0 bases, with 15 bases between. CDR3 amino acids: CAIRNRQTSSYEQYF. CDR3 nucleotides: TGTGCCATCAGGAACCGACAGACGAGCTCCTACGAGCAGTACTTC.

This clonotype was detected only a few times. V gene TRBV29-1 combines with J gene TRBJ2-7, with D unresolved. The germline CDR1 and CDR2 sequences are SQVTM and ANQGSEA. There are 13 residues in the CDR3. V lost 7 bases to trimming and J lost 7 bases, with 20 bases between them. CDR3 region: CSASRETLGEQYF. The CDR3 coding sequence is TGCAGCGCCTCCAGAGAGACCCTGGGAGAGCAGTACTTC.

CDR3 residues: CASSQSGTGIYEQYF. CDR3 in DNA: TGCGCCAGCAGCCAATCCGGGACAGGCATCTACGAGCAGTACTTC. The chain employs TRBV4-1 and TRBJ2-7, with 8 positions matching TRBD1. This CDR3 is built from 15 residues. Unmatched junction bases numbered 6, after V lost 2 bases and J lost 3 bases. Germline CDR1 is MGHRA and CDR2 is YSYEKL.